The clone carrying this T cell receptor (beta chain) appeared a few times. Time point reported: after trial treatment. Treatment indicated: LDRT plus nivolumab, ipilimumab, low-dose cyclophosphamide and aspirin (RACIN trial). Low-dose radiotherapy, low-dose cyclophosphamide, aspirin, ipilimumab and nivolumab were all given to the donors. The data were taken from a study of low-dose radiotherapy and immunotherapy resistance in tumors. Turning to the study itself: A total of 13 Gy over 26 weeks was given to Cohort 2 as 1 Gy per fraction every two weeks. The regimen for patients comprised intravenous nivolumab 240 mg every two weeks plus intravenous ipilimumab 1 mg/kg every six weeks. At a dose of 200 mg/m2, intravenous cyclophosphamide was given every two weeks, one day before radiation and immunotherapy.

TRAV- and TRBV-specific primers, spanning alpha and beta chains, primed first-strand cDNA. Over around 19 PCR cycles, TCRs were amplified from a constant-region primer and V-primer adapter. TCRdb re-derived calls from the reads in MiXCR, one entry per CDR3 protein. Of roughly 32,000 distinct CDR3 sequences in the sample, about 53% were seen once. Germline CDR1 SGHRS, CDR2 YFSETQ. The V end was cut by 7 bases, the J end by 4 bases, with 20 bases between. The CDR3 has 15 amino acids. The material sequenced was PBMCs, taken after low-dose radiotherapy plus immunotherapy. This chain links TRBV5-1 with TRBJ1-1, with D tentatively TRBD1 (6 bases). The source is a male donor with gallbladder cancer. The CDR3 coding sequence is TGCGCCAGCGGGGGCGCCGGGACGGAGACCACTGAAGCTTTCTTT. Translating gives CASGGAGTETTEAFF.